What follows are 25 T cell receptor beta chains derived from one specimen sequenced in a study of blood T cells in healthy people across ages. Next came a second PCR, run for about 7 to 12 cycles, which used a sample-barcoded 5' primer along with a J-beta primer mix. TCRdb analysed the 5' RACE reads with MiXCR anew, one entry per CDR3 protein. Of around 1,600,000 distinct CDR3 sequences listed, 35% to 45% were seen once; the top ten hold more than 4%. Sequencing was done on a sample of blood. The receptors stem from a woman under 30 in good health.

This clonotype appeared a few times. V usage is TRBV4-3 and J usage is TRBJ2-2; no firm D call. The germline V gene has CDR1 LGHNA and CDR2 YSLEER. The CDR3 contains 17 residues. The V gene lost 1 base and the J gene lost 5 bases, with 17 bases spanning the gap. CDR3 protein: CASSQGTGPQVTGELFF. The DNA for the CDR3 is TGCGCCAGCAGCCAAGGGACCGGGCCGCAAGTGACCGGGGAGCTGTTTTTT.

V gene TRBV14 combines with J gene TRBJ1-4; 11 nucleotides agree with TRBD1. The CDR3 extends over 15 amino acids. Per the germline V gene, CDR1 is SGHDN and CDR2 is FVKESK. After removal of 6 bases from V and 6 bases from J, the junction contained 6 bases not matched to a gene. The CDR3 nucleotides are TGTGCCAGCAGGCTTCCGGGACAGGGGGATGAAAAACTGTTTTTT. Translation gives CASRLPGQGDEKLFF.

The chain is built from TRBV15 and TRBJ2-4; 8 nucleotides agree with TRBD2. The CDR3 length is 15 residues. CDR1 and CDR2 from the germline V gene are LNHNV and YYDKDF (reference sequence). V lost 4 bases and J lost 2; bases outside the gene matches: 4. The CDR3 DNA reads TGTGCCACCAGCACCCGGGAGGGAACCAAAAACATTCAGTACTTC. Its protein is CATSTREGTKNIQYF. The whole variable domain, remainder taken from reference TRBV15 and TRBJ2-4, is DAMVIQNPRYQVTQFGKPVTLSCSQTLNHNVMYWYQQKSSQAPKLLFHYYDKDFNNEADTPDNFQSRRPNTSFCFLDIRSPGLGDTAMYLCATSTREGTKNIQYFGAGTRLSVL.

This clonotype was observed a few times. V is TRBV4-1 and J is TRBJ2-1; D uncertain. This CDR3 is 15 amino acids long. V dropped 1 base and J dropped 1 base, with 8 bases sitting between them. Germline V gene sequence: CDR1 MGHRA, CDR2 YSYEKL. The CDR3 region is CASSQGKGSYNEQFF. CDR3 nucleotide sequence: TGCGCCAGCAGCCAAGGTAAGGGATCCTACAATGAGCAGTTCTTC.

The V call is TRBV19, the J call TRBJ1-2, with 7 bases aligning to TRBD1. J was trimmed by 7 bases and V by 6 bases; bases with no gene match: 11. Germline CDR1 LNHDA, CDR2 SQIVND (reference sequence). The length of the CDR3 is 14 residues. CDR3 protein: CASRMTGTSAGYTF. Here the CDR3 DNA reads TGTGCCAGTAGGATGACAGGGACCTCGGCTGGCTACACCTTC.

The chain employs TRBV4-3 and TRBJ1-5, with a weak D call TRBD1 (6 bases). Germline CDR1 is LGHNA and CDR2 is YSLEER. V was trimmed by 0 bases and J by 1 base, leaving 10 bases between them. The CDR3 length is 16 residues. The DNA for the CDR3 is TGCGCCAGCAGCCAAGATGGGGGGGCAAGCAATCAGCCCCAGCATTTT. Its translation is CASSQDGGASNQPQHF.

This clonotype was seen repeatedly, ten times or more. This chain joins TRBV29-1 and TRBJ2-1; D unresolved. The germline V and J ends were trimmed by 0 bases and 4 bases, with 16 bases remaining between them. The CDR3 runs 16 residues. In germline, CDR1 is SQVTM, CDR2 ANQGSEA. The DNA of the CDR3 is TGCAGCGTTGAAGATCCCGGCTTTTGGAATTACAATGAGCAGTTCTTC. Translated: CSVEDPGFWNYNEQFF.

This chain links TRBV29-1 with TRBJ2-1; TRBD2 matches at 8 bases. The CDR3 is 14 amino acids. Germline CDR1 reads SQVTM; CDR2 reads ANQGSEA. J gave up 8 bases and V 6 bases, and 12 bases lay outside the gene matches. CDR3 in DNA: TGCAGCGTCCCAACTAGCGGCCCTTACGATGAGCAGTTCTTC. It yields the protein CSVPTSGPYDEQFF.

This clonotype showed up just a few times. The chain is built from TRBV10-3 and TRBJ2-3; TRBD2 matches 7 bases. Germline values: CDR1 ENHRY, CDR2 SYGVKD. V dropped 3 bases and J dropped 2; count of bases not matched to a gene: 5. This CDR3 is built from 15 residues. The CDR3 sequence is CAISEASGATDTQYF. The DNA for the CDR3 is TGTGCCATCAGTGAAGCGAGCGGGGCCACAGATACGCAGTATTTT.

This clonotype was observed many times. The rearrangement links TRBV7-2 to TRBJ1-2; TRBD1 agrees at 10 bases. The CDR3 covers 14 residues. The germline V gene has CDR1 SGHTA and CDR2 FQGNSA. V lost 5 bases, J lost 8 bases, and 8 bases stayed unmatched. The DNA of the CDR3 is TGTGCCAGCAGCCACGCGGGACAGGGGATGGGCTACACCTTC. This sequence encodes CASSHAGQGMGYTF.

This clonotype has only a few counts. The CDR3 DNA follows: TGTGCCAGTAGACAGGGGACGGGATCACCCCTCCACTTT. It encodes CASRQGTGSPLHF. V usage is TRBV12-3 or TRBV12-4 and J usage is TRBJ1-6; TRBD1 aligns across 8 bases. The V gene end was trimmed by 9 bases and the J gene end by 10 bases; junction bases not matched to a gene: 8. The CDR3 is 13 residues long.

This sequence joins TRBV25-1 and TRBJ1-1; D remains unclear. This CDR3 comprises 15 residues. From germline, CDR1 is MGHDK and CDR2 SYGVNS. Trimming removed 1 base at V and 2 bases at J, with 11 bases between. The CDR3 reads CASSECGGLNTEAFF. CDR3 DNA sequence: TGTGCCAGCAGTGAATGCGGCGGGTTAAACACTGAAGCTTTCTTT.

This clonotype was observed a handful of times. The chain carries TRBV9 and TRBJ2-1; 9 bases align to TRBD2. The length of the CDR3 is 15 residues. With V trimmed by 0 bases and J by 9 bases, 7 bases remained unmatched. Germline lookup yields CDR1 SGDLS and CDR2 YYNGEE. The CDR3 DNA reads as TGTGCCAGCAGCGTAGTTGCTAGCGGGGTCGGTGAGCAGTTCTTC. Translated, it gives CASSVVASGVGEQFF.

The gene calls are TRBV20-1 and TRBJ1-5; D perhaps matches TRBD1 (5 bases). V gave up 5 bases and J gave up 5 bases, with 19 bases separating them. CDR1 is DFQATT and CDR2 is SNEGSKA in the germline V gene (reference sequence). The length of the CDR3 is 15 residues. Here the CDR3 DNA reads TGCAGTGCTGGCAGGGATCTGATCATCGATCAGCCCCAGCATTTT. Protein product: CSAGRDLIIDQPQHF.

This clonotype was counted a few times. The rearrangement links TRBV7-8 to TRBJ2-3, with no clear D. CDR1 is SGHVS, CDR2 FQNEAQ, per germline. CDR3 length: 16 residues. Deletions cut 2 bases from V and 0 bases from J, with 12 bases between. DNA of the CDR3: TGTGCCAGCAGCTTAAGGGCTGCACAAAGCACAGATACGCAGTATTTT. The encoded protein is CASSLRAAQSTDTQYF.

This clonotype came up a few times. This chain links TRBV12-3 or TRBV12-4 with TRBJ2-3; TRBD1 agrees at 9 bases. The CDR3 covers 14 residues. J gave up 4 bases and V 6 bases, and 5 bases lay outside the gene matches. CDR3 amino acids: CASSHDRGADTQYF. The CDR3 coding sequence is TGTGCCAGCAGCCACGACAGGGGGGCAGATACGCAGTATTTT.

The chain combines TRBV5-5 with TRBJ2-1; 11 bases map to TRBD2. Germline CDR1 SGHKS, CDR2 YYEKEE (reference sequence). The V segment lost 0 bases and the J segment 9 bases; nucleotides outside the gene matches: 5. The CDR3 contains 15 residues. CDR3 residues: CASSLGLAGWGEQFF. The CDR3 bases are TGTGCCAGCAGCTTGGGACTAGCGGGATGGGGTGAGCAGTTCTTC.

As DNA, the CDR3 is TGTGCCAGCAGCTTAACCGAGGGAGTCACTGAAGCTTTCTTT. Residues: CASSLTEGVTEAFF. The chain carries TRBV7-3 and TRBJ1-1; D is unclear. Germline CDR1 is SGHTA and CDR2 is FQGTGA. V lost 0 bases and J 4 bases, leaving 9 bases between the germline ends. CDR3 length equals 14 residues.

A remark on this clonotype: Compared with germline, one end of the junction differs, possibly owing to a read error. The J gene is TRBJ2-1, the V gene TRBV29-1; 15 bases are a match to TRBD2. The CDR3 has 16 residues. Germline CDR1 and CDR2: SQVTM and ANQGSEA. DNA for the CDR3: TGCAGCGTGGCGGGACTAGCGGGGGGCTCCTACAATGAGCAGATCTTC. Translating it yields CSVAGLAGGSYNEQIF.

In its sample, this clonotype was seen once. The chain recombines TRBV29-1 with TRBJ2-3; 12 nucleotides match TRBD2. With V trimmed by 2 bases and J by 0 bases, 12 bases remained unmatched. The CDR3 contains 19 residues. Germline values: CDR1 SQVTM, CDR2 ANQGSEA. The CDR3 DNA sequence: TGCAGCGTTGAAATTTGGACTAGCGGGACTCTGGGAAGCACAGATACGCAGTATTTT. This gives the protein CSVEIWTSGTLGSTDTQYF.

In its sample, this clonotype was seen a few times. V usage is TRBV5-4 and J usage is TRBJ2-3; 8 bases map to TRBD2. V lost 5 bases, J lost 0 bases, and 5 bases stayed unmatched. The germline V gene has CDR1 SGHNT and CDR2 YYREEE (reference sequence). The CDR3 runs to 15 residues. The CDR3 here is CASRSRLASTDTQYF. CDR3 sequence (DNA): TGTGCCAGCAGGTCAAGACTAGCGAGCACAGATACGCAGTATTTT.

This chain uses TRBV6-6 with TRBJ2-3, with TRBD1 matching over 7 bases. V lost 6 bases to trimming and J lost 0 bases; unmatched junction nucleotides: 6. The CDR3 is 15 amino acids. Per germline, CDR1 MNHNY and CDR2 SVGAGI (reference sequence). CDR3 in DNA: TGTGCCAGCAGCCCAACAGGGGTTAGCACAGATACGCAGTATTTT. Amino acid sequence: CASSPTGVSTDTQYF.

A few counts support this clonotype. J is TRBJ2-1 and V is TRBV12-3 or TRBV12-4, with a tentative D call TRBD2 (6 bases). The ends were cut back, 1 base at V and 7 bases at J, with 11 bases in the middle. The CDR3 spans 14 residues. The CDR3 here is CASSLETRRNEQFF. For the CDR3, the DNA is TGTGCCAGCAGTTTAGAGACTAGGAGGAATGAGCAGTTCTTC.

V gene TRBV4-1 combines with J gene TRBJ1-1, with D possibly TRBD1 on 5 matching bases. The CDR3 covers 15 residues. Germline V lookup: CDR1 MGHRA, CDR2 YSYEKL. Trimming stripped 3 bases from V and 3 bases from J, with 14 bases between. CDR3 DNA sequence: TGCGCCAGCAGCCAGTCGGACCGCAGGGACACTGAAGCTTTCTTT. Its translation: CASSQSDRRDTEAFF.

The chain recombines TRBV6-2 or TRBV6-3 with TRBJ2-3; tentatively, D is TRBD1 or TRBD2 (6 bases each). V lost 0 bases and J 8 bases, leaving 15 bases between the germline ends. Germline loops: CDR1 MNHEY, CDR2 SVGEGT. The CDR3 contains 15 residues. CDR3 nucleotides: TGTGCCAGCAGTTACTCGGGGGGCCGTGGGGCTACGCAGTATTTT. Translated, it gives CASSYSGGRGATQYF.